This T cell receptor (beta chain) emerged from a study of CD4 T cells in relation to SARS-CoV-2 and coronaviruses. Study background: ViraFEST: approximately eleven-day antigen culture of PBMCs, then TCR beta CDR3 sequencing. Shared crossreactive spike epitopes were mapped to their HLA restriction. General observations from the study: Roughly 69% of donors had memory CD4+ clonotypes crossrecognizing SARS-CoV-2 and common cold coronavirus spike.

Sequencing was performed with immunoSEQ multiplex PCR; in TCRdb, only in-frame clones are kept and a portion is missing. Of under 25,000 clones in the sample, 77% were seen once. The CDR3 runs to 15 residues. The germline CDR1 and CDR2 sequences are LNHDA and SQIVND (reference sequence). V lost 6 bases and J 1 base, leaving 13 bases between the germline ends. Unexposed donor CD4+ T cells date from about 2011-2019, before the COVID-19 pandemic. Isolation of CD4+ T cells took place after about eleven days in culture. Regarding this clone: What it recognizes is unknown.

This receptor was obtained from a human donor in good health. The rearrangement uses TRBV19 and TRBJ1-5, with a tentative D call TRBD1 (5 bases). Sample: CD4+ T cells from PBMCs, cultured in vitro. The CDR3 sequence is CASRGGRASNQPQHF. The DNA for the CDR3 is TGTGCCAGTAGGGGCGGCAGGGCGAGCAATCAGCCCCAGCATTTT. Looking up the rest from reference TRBV19 and TRBJ1-5 gives the full variable domain: DGGITQSPKYLFRKEGQNVTLSCEQNLNHDAMYWYRQDPGQGLRLIYYSQIVNDFQKGDIAEGYSVSREKKESFPLTVTSAQKNPTAFYLCASRGGRASNQPQHFGDGTRLSIL.